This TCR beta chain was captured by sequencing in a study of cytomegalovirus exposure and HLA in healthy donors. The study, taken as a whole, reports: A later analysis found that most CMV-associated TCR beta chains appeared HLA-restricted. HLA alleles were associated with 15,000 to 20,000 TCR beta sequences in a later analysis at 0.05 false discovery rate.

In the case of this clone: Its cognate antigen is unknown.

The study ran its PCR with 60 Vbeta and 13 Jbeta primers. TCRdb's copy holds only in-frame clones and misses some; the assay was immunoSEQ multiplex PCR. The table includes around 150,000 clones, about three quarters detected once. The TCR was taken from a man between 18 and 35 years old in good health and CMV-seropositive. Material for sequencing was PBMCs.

The CDR3 loop is CASSLDRASGELFF. DNA of the CDR3: TGTGCCAGCAGCTTGGACAGGGCATCCGGGGAGCTGTTTTTT. V gene TRBV5-4 combines with J gene TRBJ2-2; D possibly corresponds to TRBD1 (6 bases). The germline CDR1 and CDR2 sequences are SGHNT and YYREEE (reference sequence). This CDR3 contains 14 residues. V was pared by 0 bases and J by 6 bases, with 9 bases between. Together with reference TRBV5-4 and TRBJ2-2, the CDR3 gives the full variable domain: ETGVTQSPTHLIKTRGQQVTLRCSSQSGHNTVSWYQQALGQGPQFIFQYYREEENGRGNFPPRFSGLQFPNYSSELNVNALELDDSALYLCASSLDRASGELFFGEGSRLTVL.